One T cell receptor (beta chain) is described in this entry. As handled by the study authors: Using reference gene primer amplification, nucleated cell counts were estimated. Repertoires were generated with immunoSEQ multiplex PCR, while TCRdb's copy carries only in-frame clones and drops some. V and J calls and clone size come straight from that table; D and trimming were deduced from the DNA. The sample yields about 97,000 clones, 80% to 95% seen once. CDR1 MNHEY and CDR2 SVGEGT come from the germline V gene. The CDR3 is 17 amino acids. Trimming left V 2 bases short and J 1 base short, with 14 bases between. The record originates from a study of blood T cell repertoires in COVID-19. Turning to the study itself: Sites in the United States, Italy and Spain provided acute and convalescent COVID-19 samples.

Sequenced input: peripheral blood. This chain connects TRBV6-2 or TRBV6-3 to TRBJ2-2, with unresolved D. This clonotype originated in a man younger than 35 with acute or convalescent COVID-19. CDR3 bases: TGTGCCAGCAGTTACGCACCTCCAGGTTGGAACACCGGGGAGCTGTTTTTT. Its translation: CASSYAPPGWNTGELFF.